This T cell receptor beta chain was recovered during a study of blood T cell repertoires in COVID-19. The wider study: Sources were T cells, B-cell-depleted T cells, or PBMCs; the material itself was cDNA or gDNA.

Germline V gives CDR1 MGHDK, CDR2 SYGVNS. V lost 6 bases to trimming and J lost 4 bases; unmatched junction nucleotides: 1. The CDR3 extends over 13 amino acids. Original processing methods: Nucleated cell number was recorded as an estimate derived from reference gene primer amplification. Clones were sequenced by immunoSEQ multiplex PCR, and TCRdb holds only the in-frame ones, with some missing. V and J calls and clone size are given by that table; D and trimming were obtained from the DNA. The sample gives under 250,000 clones, about 82% of which show up once; approximately 8.6% is in the top ten. Across 24 US areas, participants ranged in age from about 18 to 100 years.

The sequenced sample was PBMCs or T cells enriched from blood (not recorded which). The rearrangement joins TRBV25-1 to TRBJ1-4; 8 nucleotides align to TRBD1. This clonotype was obtained from a woman aged 45-65 years with acute COVID-19. DNA for the CDR3: TGTGCCAGCAGCGGACAGGGTAATGAAAAACTGTTTTTT. It yields the protein CASSGQGNEKLFF.